This T cell receptor (beta chain) appears in the sequencing data of a study of beta chain features in type 1 diabetes. CD4+ naive, central memory, regulatory and stem cell-like memory subsets were isolated by sorting on CD45RO/CCR7/CD25/CD127/CD95/CD27. Reverse transcribing all isolated RNA meant expressed TCRB transcripts were sequenced. Clones were read by immunoSEQ multiplex PCR, and TCRdb kept only the in-frame ones, dropping some. This table holds about 620,000 clones, 15% to 17% found once. The material sequenced was naive CD4+ T cells from blood. This receptor was taken from a man aged 18 to 30 in good health.

CDR3 DNA: TGTGCCAGCAGTGATAGGGGGGGTGTGGGGACCTACGAGCAGTACTTC. Translation gives CASSDRGGVGTYEQYF. The chain has TRBV25-1 and TRBJ2-7; D is possibly TRBD2 (7 bases). The germline CDR1 and CDR2 sequences are MGHDK and SYGVNS. Trimming took off 3 bases at V and 2 bases at J, with 17 bases between the two ends. This CDR3 is 16 amino acids long.